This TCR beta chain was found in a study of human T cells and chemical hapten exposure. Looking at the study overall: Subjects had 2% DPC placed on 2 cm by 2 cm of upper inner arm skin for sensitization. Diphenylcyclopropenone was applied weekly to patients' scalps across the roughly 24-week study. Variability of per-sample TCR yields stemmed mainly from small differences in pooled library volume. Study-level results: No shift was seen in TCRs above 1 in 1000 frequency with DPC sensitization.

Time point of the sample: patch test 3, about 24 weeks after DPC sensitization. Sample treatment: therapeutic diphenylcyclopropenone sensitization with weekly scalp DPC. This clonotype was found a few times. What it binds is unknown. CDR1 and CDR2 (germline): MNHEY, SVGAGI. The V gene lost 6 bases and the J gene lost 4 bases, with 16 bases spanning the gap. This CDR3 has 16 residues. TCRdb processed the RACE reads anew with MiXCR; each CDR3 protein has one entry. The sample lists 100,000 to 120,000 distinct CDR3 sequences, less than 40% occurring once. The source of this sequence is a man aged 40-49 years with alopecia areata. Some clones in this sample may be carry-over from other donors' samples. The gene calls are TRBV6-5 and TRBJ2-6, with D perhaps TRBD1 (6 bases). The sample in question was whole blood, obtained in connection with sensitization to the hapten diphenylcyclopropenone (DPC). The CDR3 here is CASRTQGISGANVLTF. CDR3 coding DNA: TGTGCCAGCAGGACACAGGGAATCTCCGGGGCCAACGTCCTGACTTTC.